Detailed here is one T cell receptor beta chain. This receptor's antigen is unknown. Base quality data are lacking; no much larger clone is found one base away. The record originates from a study of T cell repertoires in cytomegalovirus infection (dated 2019 in TCRdb). As for the study more broadly: Because public TCR beta signatures pointed to carriage of CMV infection together with the matching HLA type, the HLA type of each donor mattered for the analysis.

Sequenced using an Illumina HiSeq 1500. TCRdb passed the public sequencing reads through fastp at Q25 and MiXCR, retaining productive beta sequences. Under each unique CDR3 protein, matching rows form one entry showing the most common genes and DNA. This sample lists 6,000 or so distinct CDR3 sequences; about half were detected once. The ten biggest clones cover approximately 88% of the sample. The germline V gene yields MDHEN for CDR1 and SYDVKM for CDR2. V loses 7 bases, J loses 10 bases, and the germline ends lie 23 bases apart. The CDR3 runs 14 amino acids, cysteine and phenylalanine included. CDR3 DNA is the only sequence kept; it has 42 bases, read in frame from the first base. Broader findings and caveats from the paper: The ex vivo response was dominated by HLA-C-restricted CMV-specific TCR beta clonotypes, which also provided the single most frequent clonotype in two of eight donors. Cumulative frequency of public TCR beta family members discriminated carriers of CMV infection plus the relevant HLA type in this cohort and an independent roughly 350-donor cohort.

Sample: PBMCs, sequenced either directly or after in vitro stimulation (not recorded which). This receptor was taken from a human donor in good health (CMV status not recorded). Some clones in this sample may be carry-over from other donors' samples. The rearrangement combines TRBV28 with TRBJ2-7; TRBD2 is a weak D gene call, 5 bases matching. The encoded CDR3 is CASNHTQLDYVQYF. The DNA sequence is TGTGCCAGCAATCACACCCAACTAGACTACGTTCAGTACTTC.